Presented here are 5 T cell receptor beta chains from one specimen sequenced in a study of PD-1 blockade in classical Hodgkin lymphoma. The method was immunoSEQ multiplex PCR; TCRdb's version includes in-frame clones alone and lacks a portion of them. Seen here are tens of thousands of clones, over 65% observed once, and the top ten hold about 19%. As to time point: cycle 4 day 1 (C4D1), after five to seven weeks of nivolumab. With no exception, relapse followed autologous stem cell transplantation in all patients, and brentuximab vedotin exposure varied. This sample comprised peripheral blood mononuclear cells (PBMCs), obtained before the fourth cycle of nivolumab. The receptor set was obtained from a human donor with classical Hodgkin lymphoma.

This clone was picked up one time. This chain connects TRBV6-5 to TRBJ1-1, with TRBD1 matching 10 bases. CDR3 length equals 15 residues. Trimming removed 6 bases from V and 11 bases from J; junction bases left unmatched: 15. Per germline, CDR1 MNHEY and CDR2 SVGAGI. The CDR3 region has the DNA TGTGCCAGCAGCCGCCAGGGACAGGGGCGAATCGGCGCTTTCTTT. This translates into CASSRQGQGRIGAFF.

This chain connects TRBV11-2 to TRBJ1-1, with a weak D call TRBD1 (5 bases). With 3 bases removed from V and 8 bases from J, the gap between germline ends came to 7 bases. The CDR3 has 11 amino acids. The germline V gene encodes CDR1 SGHAT and CDR2 FQNNGV. The CDR3 loop reads CASSFTGEAFF. CDR3 in DNA: TGTGCCAGCAGCTTCACAGGAGAAGCTTTCTTT.

The chain links TRBV6-1 to TRBJ1-1; 9 bases map to TRBD1. Per the germline V gene, CDR1 is MNHNS and CDR2 is SASEGT. This CDR3 is 14 amino acids long. Losses at the gene ends were 5 bases for V and 8 bases for J; bases not matched to a gene: 9. CDR3 sequence reads: CASSSNNRGLEAFF. The CDR3 DNA reads TGTGCCAGCAGTTCTAATAACAGGGGGCTCGAAGCTTTCTTT.

This rearrangement joins TRBV18 to TRBJ2-3, with 8 bases that match TRBD1. The length of the CDR3 is 15 residues. Germline values: CDR1 KGHSH, CDR2 LQKENI. The ends lost 6 bases at V and 2 bases at J; junction bases unmatched: 7. The CDR3, as DNA: TGTGCCAGCTCGTCCGGGACAGGAAACACAGATACGCAGTATTTT. Its translation: CASSSGTGNTDTQYF. Based on the CDR3 plus reference TRBV18 and TRBJ2-3, the full variable domain is NAGVMQNPRHLVRRRGQEARLRCSPMKGHSHVYWYRQLPEEGLKFMVYLQKENIIDESGMPKERFSAEFPKEGPSILRIQQVVRGDSAAYFCASSSGTGNTDTQYFGPGTRLTVL.

The CDR3 DNA reads as TGTGCCAGTAGTATAAGAGGCCTAGCGGGTTCCAATGAGCAGTTCTTC. Protein: CASSIRGLAGSNEQFF. V usage is TRBV19 and J usage is TRBJ2-1, with 8 positions matching TRBD2. CDR3 length equals 16 residues. Trimming removed 2 bases from V and 6 bases from J; junction bases left unmatched: 9. In germline, CDR1 is LNHDA, CDR2 SQIVND (reference sequence). Full variable domain (rest looked up from reference TRBV19 and TRBJ2-1): DGGITQSPKYLFRKEGQNVTLSCEQNLNHDAMYWYRQDPGQGLRLIYYSQIVNDFQKGDIAEGYSVSREKKESFPLTVTSAQKNPTAFYLCASSIRGLAGSNEQFFGPGTRLTVL.